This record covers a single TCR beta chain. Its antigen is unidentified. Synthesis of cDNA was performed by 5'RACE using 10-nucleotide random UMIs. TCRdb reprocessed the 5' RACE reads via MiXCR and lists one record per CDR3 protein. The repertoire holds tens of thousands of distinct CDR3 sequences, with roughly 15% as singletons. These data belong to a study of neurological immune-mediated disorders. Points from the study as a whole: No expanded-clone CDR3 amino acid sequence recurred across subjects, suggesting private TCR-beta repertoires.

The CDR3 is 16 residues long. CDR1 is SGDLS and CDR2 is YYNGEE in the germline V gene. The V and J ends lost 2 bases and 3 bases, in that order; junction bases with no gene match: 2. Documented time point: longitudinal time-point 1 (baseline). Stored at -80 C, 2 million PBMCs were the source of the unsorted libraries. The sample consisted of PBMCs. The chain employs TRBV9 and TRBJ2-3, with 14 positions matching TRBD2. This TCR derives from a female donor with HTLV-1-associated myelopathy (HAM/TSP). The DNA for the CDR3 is TGTGCCAGCAGCGTCGGGACTAGCGGGGGAACAGATACGCAGTATTTT. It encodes CASSVGTSGGTDTQYF.